This T cell receptor (beta chain) was sequenced in a study of blood T cell repertoires in COVID-19 (dated by TCRdb to 2018 to 2021). Regarding the research as a whole: Collaborator samples came from the United States, Italy and Spain and covered acute and convalescent phases of COVID-19. Deeply sampled blood TCRbeta repertoires from subjects exposed to, actively infected with, or recovered from COVID-19 were included in the dataset. The samples were drawn from two sources: the first 160 participants of the ongoing ImmuneRACE study, and 1,200 or so subjects contributed by 6 global collaborators. A freely available public database, intended as a resource for researchers studying the immune response to SARS-CoV-2, is where the repertoires were released. Where available, HLA class I and class II types were obtained from metadata supplied by the sample provider rather than from assay-based typing. The material from the prospective study consisted of cDNA or gDNA derived from T cells, B-cell-depleted T cells, or PBMCs. Nearly every sample came with metadata listing a de-identified subject ID, COVID-19 status, age in years and sex.

Beyond this particular receptor, the publication reports: How much clinical and demographic metadata was included differed by source and by participant, and the metadata was provided uncurated.

This clone appeared a few times. Its specific antigen is unknown. No base qualities exist here, and no much larger clone lies one base off it. Trimming takes 3 bases off V and 3 bases off J; junction bases not matched to a gene: 7. Looking up the germline V gene (reference sequence) yields CDR1 SEHNR and CDR2 FQNEAQ. From cysteine to phenylalanine, the CDR3 is 15 amino acids long. The CDR3 DNA has 45 bases and is translated from base 1. In Seattle, one collaborating source enrolled patients while the infection was active and tracked those patients longitudinally over the course of disease. The collaborating institutions used their own protocols to collect whole blood in K2EDTA tubes. For TCRbeta analysis, collaborator samples were shipped as frozen whole blood, as isolated PBMCs, or as DNA extracted from either sample type. The immunoSEQ Assay, a bias-controlled multiplex PCR, was used to amplify TCRbeta CDR3 regions from genomic DNA. Per the original workflow: Within the assay, amplification of reference gene primers was used to estimate how many nucleated cells each sample contained. To quantify the absolute abundance of each unique TCRbeta CDR3 rearrangement, sequence reads were collapsed and filtered. For each sample, productive Simpson clonality was calculated as the square root of Simpson's diversity index over productive rearrangements. Not all clones reach the TCRdb copy of this immuneACCESS table, which keeps in-frame sequences only. Checked studies attribute under half of the gap to unresolved V genes and leave the rest unexplained. V, J and clone size are taken as reported in that table, and D and trimming were inferred from the DNA itself. A total of fewer than 350,000 clones appear in this sample, approximately 87% of them only once. Less than 15% of the sample is in the top ten clones.

This receptor chain uses TRBV7-9 and TRBJ1-1, with 7 middle bases fitting TRBD1. Material for sequencing was peripheral blood. The TCR sequence derives from a woman aged 30 to 39 with COVID-19, enrolled during active disease. The DNA sequence is TGTGCCAGCAGCTTCTTGACAGGGTGGTACACTGAAGCTTTCTTT. It codes for CASSFLTGWYTEAFF. With all but the CDR3 taken from the reference TRBV7-9 and TRBJ1-1 genes, the full variable domain is: DTGVSQNPRHKITKRGQNVTFRCDPISEHNRLYWYRQTLGQGPEFLTYFQNEAQLEKSRLLSDRFSAERPKGSFSTLEIQRTEQGDSAMYLCASSFLTGWYTEAFFGQGTRLTVV.